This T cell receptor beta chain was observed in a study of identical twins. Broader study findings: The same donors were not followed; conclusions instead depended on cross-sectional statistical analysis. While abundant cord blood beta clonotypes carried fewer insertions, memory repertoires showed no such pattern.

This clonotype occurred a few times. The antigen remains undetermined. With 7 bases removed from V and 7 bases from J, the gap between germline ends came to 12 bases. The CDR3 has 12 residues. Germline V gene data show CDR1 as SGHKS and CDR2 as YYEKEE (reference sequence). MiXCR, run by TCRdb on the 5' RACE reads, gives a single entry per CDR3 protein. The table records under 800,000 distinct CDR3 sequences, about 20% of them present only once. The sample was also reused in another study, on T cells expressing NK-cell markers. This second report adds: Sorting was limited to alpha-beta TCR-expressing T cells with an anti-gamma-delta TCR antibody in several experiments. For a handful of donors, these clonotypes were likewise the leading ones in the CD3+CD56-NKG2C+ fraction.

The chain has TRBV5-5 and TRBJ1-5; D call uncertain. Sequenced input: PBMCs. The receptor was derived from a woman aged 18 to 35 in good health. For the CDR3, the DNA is TGTGCCAGCGGTCCGGGTAAACAGCCCCAGCATTTT. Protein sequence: CASGPGKQPQHF.